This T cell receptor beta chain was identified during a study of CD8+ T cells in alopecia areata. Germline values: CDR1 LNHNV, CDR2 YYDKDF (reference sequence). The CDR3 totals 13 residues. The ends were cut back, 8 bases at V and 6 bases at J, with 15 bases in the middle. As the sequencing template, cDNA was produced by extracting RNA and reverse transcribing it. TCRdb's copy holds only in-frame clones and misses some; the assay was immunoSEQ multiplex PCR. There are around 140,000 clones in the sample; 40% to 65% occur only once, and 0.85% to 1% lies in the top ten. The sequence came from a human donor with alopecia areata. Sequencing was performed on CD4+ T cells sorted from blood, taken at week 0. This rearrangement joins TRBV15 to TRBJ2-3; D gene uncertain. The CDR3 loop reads CATRGPSPDTQYF. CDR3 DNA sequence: TGTGCCACCCGCGGACCAAGCCCGGATACGCAGTATTTT.